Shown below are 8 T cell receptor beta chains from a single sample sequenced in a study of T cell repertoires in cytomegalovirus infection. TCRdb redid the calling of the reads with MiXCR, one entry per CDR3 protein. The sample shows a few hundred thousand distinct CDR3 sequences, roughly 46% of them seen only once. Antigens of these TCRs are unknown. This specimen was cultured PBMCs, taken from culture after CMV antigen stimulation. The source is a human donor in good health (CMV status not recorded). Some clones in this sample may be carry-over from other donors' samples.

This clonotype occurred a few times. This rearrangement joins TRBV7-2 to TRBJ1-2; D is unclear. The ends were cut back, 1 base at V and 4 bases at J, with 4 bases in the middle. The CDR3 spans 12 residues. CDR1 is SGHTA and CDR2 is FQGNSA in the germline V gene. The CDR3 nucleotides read TGTGCCAGCAGCTTAGGGAGCTATGGCTACACCTTC. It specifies CASSLGSYGYTF. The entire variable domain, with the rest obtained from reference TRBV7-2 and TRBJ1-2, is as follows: GAGVSQSPSNKVTEKGKDVELRCDPISGHTALYWYRQSLGQGLEFLIYFQGNSAPDKSGLPSDRFSAERTGGSVSTLTIQRTQQEDSAVYLCASSLGSYGYTFGSGTRLTVV.

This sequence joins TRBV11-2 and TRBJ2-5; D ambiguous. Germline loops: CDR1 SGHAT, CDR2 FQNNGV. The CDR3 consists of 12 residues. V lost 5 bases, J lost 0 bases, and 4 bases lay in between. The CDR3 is CASSAHQETQYF. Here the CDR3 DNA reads TGTGCCAGCAGCGCCCACCAAGAGACCCAGTACTTC.

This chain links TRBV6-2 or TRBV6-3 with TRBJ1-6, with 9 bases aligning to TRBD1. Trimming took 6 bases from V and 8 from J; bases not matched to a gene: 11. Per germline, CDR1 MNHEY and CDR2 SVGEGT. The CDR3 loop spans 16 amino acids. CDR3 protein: CASRYRGPRRDSPLHF. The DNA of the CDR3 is TGTGCCAGCAGGTACAGGGGGCCAAGAAGAGATTCACCCCTCCACTTT.

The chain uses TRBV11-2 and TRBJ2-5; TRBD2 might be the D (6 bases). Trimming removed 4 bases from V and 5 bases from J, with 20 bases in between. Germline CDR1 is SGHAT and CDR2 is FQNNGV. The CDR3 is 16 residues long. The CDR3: CASSSFRGSYRETQYF. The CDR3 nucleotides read TGTGCCAGCAGCTCGTTCCGGGGGTCATACAGGGAGACCCAGTACTTC.

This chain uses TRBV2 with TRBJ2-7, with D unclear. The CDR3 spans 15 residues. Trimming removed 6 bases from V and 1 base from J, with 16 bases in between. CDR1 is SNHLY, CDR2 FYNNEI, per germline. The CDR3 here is CASRDASGWSYEQYF. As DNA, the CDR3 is TGTGCCAGCAGGGATGCCTCCGGCTGGTCCTACGAGCAGTACTTC.

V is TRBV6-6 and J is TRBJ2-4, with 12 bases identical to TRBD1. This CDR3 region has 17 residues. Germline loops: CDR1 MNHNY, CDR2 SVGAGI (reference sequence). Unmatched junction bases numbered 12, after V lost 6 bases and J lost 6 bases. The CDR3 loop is CASSERGTGGSLNIQYF. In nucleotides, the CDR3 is TGTGCCAGCAGCGAGAGGGGGACAGGGGGCTCTTTAAACATTCAGTACTTC.

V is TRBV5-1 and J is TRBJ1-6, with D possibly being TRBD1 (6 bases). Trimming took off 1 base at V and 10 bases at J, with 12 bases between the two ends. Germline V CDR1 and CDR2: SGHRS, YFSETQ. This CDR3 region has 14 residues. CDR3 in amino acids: CASSLSRGESPLHF. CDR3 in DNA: TGCGCCAGCAGCTTGTCCAGGGGAGAATCACCCCTCCACTTT.

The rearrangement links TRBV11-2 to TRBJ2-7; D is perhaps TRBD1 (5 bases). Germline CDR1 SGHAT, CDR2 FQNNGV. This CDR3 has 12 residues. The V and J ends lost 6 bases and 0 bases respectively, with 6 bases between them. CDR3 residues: CASRTDSYEQYF. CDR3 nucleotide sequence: TGTGCCAGCAGGACAGACTCCTACGAGCAGTACTTC.